This TCR beta chain came from a study of blood T cell repertoires in COVID-19. Only in-frame clones appear in the TCRdb table, and some are missing; sequencing was by immunoSEQ multiplex PCR. Of 110,000 to 150,000 clones listed, about nine tenths were seen once; the top ten hold approximately 4.3%. Germline CDR1 and CDR2: ENHRY and SYGVKD. This CDR3 comprises 16 residues. V shed 4 bases and J shed 4 bases, with 16 bases lying between them. This clonotype was obtained from a man between 45 and 60 years old who had recovered from COVID-19. The V and J genes are TRBV10-3 and TRBJ1-4; D possibly corresponds to TRBD1 (5 bases). Input material: PBMCs or T cells enriched from blood (not recorded which). Here the CDR3 reads CAISAGGGLLNEKLFF. The CDR3 DNA sequence: TGTGCCATCAGTGCCGGGGGGGGACTCCTTAATGAAAAACTGTTTTTT.